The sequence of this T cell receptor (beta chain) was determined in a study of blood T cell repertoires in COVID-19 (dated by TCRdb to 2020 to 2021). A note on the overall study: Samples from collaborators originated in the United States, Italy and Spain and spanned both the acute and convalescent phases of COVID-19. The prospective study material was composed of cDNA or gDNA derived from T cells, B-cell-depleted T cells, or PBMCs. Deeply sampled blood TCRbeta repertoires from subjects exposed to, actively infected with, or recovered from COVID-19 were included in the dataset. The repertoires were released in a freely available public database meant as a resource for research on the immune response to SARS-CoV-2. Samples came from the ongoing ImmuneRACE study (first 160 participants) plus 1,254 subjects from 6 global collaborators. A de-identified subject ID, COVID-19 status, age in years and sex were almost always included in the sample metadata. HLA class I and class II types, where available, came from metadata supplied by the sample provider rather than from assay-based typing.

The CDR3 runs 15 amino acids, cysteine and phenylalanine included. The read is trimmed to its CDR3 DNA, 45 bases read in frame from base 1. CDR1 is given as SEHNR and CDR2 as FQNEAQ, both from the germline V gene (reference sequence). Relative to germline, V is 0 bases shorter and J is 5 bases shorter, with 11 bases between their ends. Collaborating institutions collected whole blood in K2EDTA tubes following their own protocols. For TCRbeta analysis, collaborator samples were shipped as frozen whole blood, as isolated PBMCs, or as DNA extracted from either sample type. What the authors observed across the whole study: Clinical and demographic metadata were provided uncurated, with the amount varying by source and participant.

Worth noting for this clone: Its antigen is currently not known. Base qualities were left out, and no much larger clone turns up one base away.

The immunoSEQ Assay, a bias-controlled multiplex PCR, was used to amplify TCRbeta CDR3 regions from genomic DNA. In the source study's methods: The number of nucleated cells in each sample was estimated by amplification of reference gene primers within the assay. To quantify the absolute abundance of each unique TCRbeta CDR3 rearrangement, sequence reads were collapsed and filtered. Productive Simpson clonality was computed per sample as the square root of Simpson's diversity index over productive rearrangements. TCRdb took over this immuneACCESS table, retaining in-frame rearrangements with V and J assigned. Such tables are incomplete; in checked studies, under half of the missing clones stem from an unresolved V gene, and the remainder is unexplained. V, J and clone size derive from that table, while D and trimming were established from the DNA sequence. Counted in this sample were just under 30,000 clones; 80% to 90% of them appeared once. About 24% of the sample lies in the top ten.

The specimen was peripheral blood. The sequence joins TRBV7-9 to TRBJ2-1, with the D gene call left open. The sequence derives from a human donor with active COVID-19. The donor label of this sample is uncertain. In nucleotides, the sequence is TGTGCCAGCAGCTTAGCCGCTACGCAAAACAATGAGCAGTTCTTC. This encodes CASSLAATQNNEQFF.